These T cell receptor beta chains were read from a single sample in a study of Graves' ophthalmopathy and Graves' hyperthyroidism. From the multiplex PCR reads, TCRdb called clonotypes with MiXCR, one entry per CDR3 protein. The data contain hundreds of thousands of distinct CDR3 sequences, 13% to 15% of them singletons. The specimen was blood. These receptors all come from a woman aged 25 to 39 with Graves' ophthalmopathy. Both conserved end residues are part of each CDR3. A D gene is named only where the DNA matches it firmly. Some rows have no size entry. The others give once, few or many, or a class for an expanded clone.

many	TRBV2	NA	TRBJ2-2	TGTGCCAGCAAAGGTCAACGCTCATACACCGGGGAGCTGTTTTTT	CASKGQRSYTGELFF
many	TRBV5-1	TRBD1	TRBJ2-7	TGCGCCAGCAACGCGGCAGGGGGCGGGTACGAGCAGTACTTC	CASNAAGGGYEQYF
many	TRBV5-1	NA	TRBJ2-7	TGCGCCAGCAGCCGCGAATCACATGCAATCTACGAGCAGTACTTC	CASSRESHAIYEQYF
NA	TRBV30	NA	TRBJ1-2	TGTGCCTGGAGTGCTAACAGGGGCTACACCTTC	CAWSANRGYTF
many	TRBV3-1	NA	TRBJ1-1	TGTGCCAGCAGCCTCCCCGGGACGGGGAACACTGAAGCTTTCTTT	CASSLPGTGNTEAFF
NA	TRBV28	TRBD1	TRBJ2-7	TGTGCCAGCCTCCCAGGGGGATCCTACGAGCAGTACTTC	CASLPGGSYEQYF
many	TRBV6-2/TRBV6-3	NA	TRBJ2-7	TGTGCCAGCAGTCCGCTTTACACAGCTATCTCCTACGAGCAGTACTTC	CASSPLYTAISYEQYF
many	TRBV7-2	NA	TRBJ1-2	TGTGCCAGCAGCGAGACAAAGGGTTTGAGTGGCTACACCTTC	CASSETKGLSGYTF
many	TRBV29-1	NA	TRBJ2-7	TGCAGCGTCGAAAGCCCCCTTTCGCGGGAGCAGTACTTC	CSVESPLSREQYF
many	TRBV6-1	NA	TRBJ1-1	TGTGCCAGCAGTGAAGTAAGAACATACACTGAAGCTTTCTTT	CASSEVRTYTEAFF
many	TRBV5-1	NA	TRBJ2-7	TGCGCCAGCAGCTGGGAACAGGGATTCTACGAGCAGTACTTC	CASSWEQGFYEQYF
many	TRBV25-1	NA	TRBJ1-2	TGTGCCAGCTCCCCGGTTTCCCCCCCACACAGGATAGATAGGGCTAACTATGGCTACACCTTC	CASSPVSPPHRIDRANYGYTF
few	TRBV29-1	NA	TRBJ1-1	TGCAGCGTTGCCGGGGTTCCAAGGAACACTGAAGCTTTCTTT	CSVAGVPRNTEAFF
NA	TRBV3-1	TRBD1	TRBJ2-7	TGTGCCAGCAGCCAGATACTGGACAGGACCTACGAGCAGTACTTC	CASSQILDRTYEQYF
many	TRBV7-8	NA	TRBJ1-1	TGTGCCAGCAGCTTAGCGAGGTACACTGAAGCTTTCTTT	CASSLARYTEAFF
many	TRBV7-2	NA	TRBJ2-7	TGTGCCAGCAGCTTTGAGTCGGGCCTAGCCTACGAGCAGTACTTC	CASSFESGLAYEQYF
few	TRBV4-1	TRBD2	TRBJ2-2	TGCGCCAGCAGCCGATTTAGCGGGAGGGCCGGGGAGCTGTTTTTT	CASSRFSGRAGELFF
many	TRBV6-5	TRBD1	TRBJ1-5	TGTGCCAGCAGTTACCGAACAGGGGATCAGCCCCAGCATTTT	CASSYRTGDQPQHF
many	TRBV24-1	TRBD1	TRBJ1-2	TGTGCCACCAGTGATTCTATTGATGGGACAGTCTATGGCTACACCTTC	CATSDSIDGTVYGYTF
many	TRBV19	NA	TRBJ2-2	TGTGCCAGTAGGCCTATGCGTGCTAACACCGGGGAGCTGTTTTTT	CASRPMRANTGELFF
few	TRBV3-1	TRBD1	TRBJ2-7	TGTGCCAGCAGCCAACAACAGGGGTACTACGAGCAGTACTTC	CASSQQQGYYEQYF
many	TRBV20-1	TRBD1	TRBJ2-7	TGCAGTGCTGCCCCCGGGACAGGGGGCGGCGAGCAGTACTTC	CSAAPGTGGGEQYF
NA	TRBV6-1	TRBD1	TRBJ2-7	TGTGCCAGCGGACGGGACAGGGGCTACGAGCAGTACTTC	CASGRDRGYEQYF
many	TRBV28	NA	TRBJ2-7	TGTGCCAGCGTGGACTACCTCTCCTACGAGCAGTACTTC	CASVDYLSYEQYF
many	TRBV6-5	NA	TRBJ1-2	TGTGCCAGCAGTTATTACGCCCTGGGGGGCTACACCTTC	CASSYYALGGYTF
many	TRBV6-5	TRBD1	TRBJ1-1	TGTGCCAGCAGTTACGGACAGGGAATAGCTTTCTTT	CASSYGQGIAFF
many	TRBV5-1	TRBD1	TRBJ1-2	TGCGCCAGCAGTCTACCACGCGACACAGGGGACTATGGCTACACCTTC	CASSLPRDTGDYGYTF
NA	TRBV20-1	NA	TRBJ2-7	TGCAGTGCTAGGGGTGGTTTTTCCTACGAGCAGTACTTC	CSARGGFSYEQYF
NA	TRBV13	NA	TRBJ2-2	TGTGCCAGCAGCTCCCAGACCGAAGGCGGGGAGCTGTTTTTT	CASSSQTEGGELFF
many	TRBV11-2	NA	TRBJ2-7	TGTGCCAGCAGCTTACCCCTTGGACTTTACTACGAGCAGTACTTC	CASSLPLGLYYEQYF
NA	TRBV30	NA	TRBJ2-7	TGTGCCTGGAGTCCCCTTGGCAGGGGCCAGTACGAGCAGTACTTC	CAWSPLGRGQYEQYF
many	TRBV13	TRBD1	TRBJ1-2	TGTGCCAGCAGCCCGAGGGACAGGACAGGGGGCTACACCTTC	CASSPRDRTGGYTF
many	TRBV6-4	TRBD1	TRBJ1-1	TGTGCCAGCAGAACTCTTTTTGGGGACAGCCCAAACACTGAAGCTTTCTTT	CASRTLFGDSPNTEAFF
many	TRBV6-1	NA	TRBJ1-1	TGTGCCAGCCTAGACGGCTACACTGAAGCTTTCTTT	CASLDGYTEAFF
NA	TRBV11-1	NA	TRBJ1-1	TGTGCCAGCAGCTTAGGAGGGGGGATATCGAACACTGAAGCTTTCTTT	CASSLGGGISNTEAFF
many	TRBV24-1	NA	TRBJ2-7	TGTGCCACCTCCTCCTGGGCCAGCTACGAGCAGTACTTC	CATSSWASYEQYF